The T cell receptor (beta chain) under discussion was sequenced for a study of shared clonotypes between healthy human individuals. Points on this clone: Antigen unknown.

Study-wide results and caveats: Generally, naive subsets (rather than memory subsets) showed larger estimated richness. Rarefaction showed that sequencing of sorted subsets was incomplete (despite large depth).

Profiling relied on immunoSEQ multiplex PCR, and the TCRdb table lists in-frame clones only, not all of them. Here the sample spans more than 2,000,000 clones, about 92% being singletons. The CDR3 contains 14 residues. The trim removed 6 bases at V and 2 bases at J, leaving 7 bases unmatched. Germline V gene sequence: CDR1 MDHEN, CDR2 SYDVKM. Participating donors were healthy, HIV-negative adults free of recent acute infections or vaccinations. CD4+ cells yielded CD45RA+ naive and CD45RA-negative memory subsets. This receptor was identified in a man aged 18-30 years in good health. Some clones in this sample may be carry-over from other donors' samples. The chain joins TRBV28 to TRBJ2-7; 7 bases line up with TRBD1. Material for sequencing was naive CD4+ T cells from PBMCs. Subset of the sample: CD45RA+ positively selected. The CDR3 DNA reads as TGTGCCAGCAGGACACAGGGGAGTCCCTACGAGCAGTACTTC. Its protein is CASRTQGSPYEQYF.